Each of the 5 T cell receptor beta chains below was sequenced from the same sample in a study of patients and donors after allogeneic stem cell transplantation. A single record per CDR3 protein comes from TCRdb applying MiXCR to the RT-PCR reads. The repertoire holds some 960,000 distinct CDR3 sequences, approximately 19% seen once, with roughly 6.4% in the top ten. Material for sequencing was blood, either unsorted or a sorted T cell fraction (not recorded which). The receptors were sampled from a human donor who was either an allogeneic HSCT recipient or a stem cell or donor lymphocyte infusion donor (not recorded which). It is not recorded whose cells these are; they may come from a transplant donor.

This clonotype was detected a few times. Written as DNA, the CDR3 is TGTGCCAGCAGTTTAAAGGTCCCAGCCGCCTACGAGCAGTACTTC. It encodes CASSLKVPAAYEQYF. The chain carries TRBV12-3 or TRBV12-4 and TRBJ2-7; no clear D gene. The CDR3 contains 15 residues. V was shortened by 2 bases and J by 2 bases, with 13 bases between the two germline ends.

The V call is TRBV7-8, the J call TRBJ2-1; 7 bases map to TRBD2. Per the germline V gene, CDR1 is SGHVS and CDR2 is FQNEAQ. The trim removed 2 bases at V and 7 bases at J, leaving 8 bases unmatched. The length of the CDR3 is 15 residues. CDR3 coding DNA: TGTGCCAGCAGCTTATTACTAGCGCCGAGGAATGAGCAGTTCTTC. It is translated as CASSLLLAPRNEQFF.

V is TRBV7-6 and J is TRBJ2-5; either TRBD1 or TRBD2 may supply D (6 bases each). Germline V lookup: CDR1 SGHVS, CDR2 FNYEAQ. The CDR3 spans 16 residues. V lost 2 bases and J 5 bases, leaving 18 bases between the germline ends. CDR3 nucleotides: TGTGCCAGCAGCTTACCCTCTCCGGGGGCAGGGGAGACCCAGTACTTC. Translating gives CASSLPSPGAGETQYF.

This clonotype turned up a few times. This chain joins TRBV12-3 or TRBV12-4 and TRBJ1-1; D gene unclear. Trimming took off 5 bases at V and 8 bases at J, with 12 bases between the two ends. The CDR3 totals 12 residues. The CDR3 here is CASSPKGSEAFF. CDR3 sequence (DNA): TGTGCCAGCAGTCCGAAGGGCAGCGAAGCTTTCTTT.

The V call is TRBV18, the J call TRBJ2-7, with D possibly matching TRBD1 (5 bases). V lost 2 bases and J lost 4, with 18 bases in between. Germline V CDR1 and CDR2: KGHSH, LQKENI. This CDR3 has 16 residues. Here the CDR3 DNA reads TGTGCCAGCTCACCATTTCCGTCGTCAGGGTCGTACGAGCAGTACTTC. Protein: CASSPFPSSGSYEQYF.